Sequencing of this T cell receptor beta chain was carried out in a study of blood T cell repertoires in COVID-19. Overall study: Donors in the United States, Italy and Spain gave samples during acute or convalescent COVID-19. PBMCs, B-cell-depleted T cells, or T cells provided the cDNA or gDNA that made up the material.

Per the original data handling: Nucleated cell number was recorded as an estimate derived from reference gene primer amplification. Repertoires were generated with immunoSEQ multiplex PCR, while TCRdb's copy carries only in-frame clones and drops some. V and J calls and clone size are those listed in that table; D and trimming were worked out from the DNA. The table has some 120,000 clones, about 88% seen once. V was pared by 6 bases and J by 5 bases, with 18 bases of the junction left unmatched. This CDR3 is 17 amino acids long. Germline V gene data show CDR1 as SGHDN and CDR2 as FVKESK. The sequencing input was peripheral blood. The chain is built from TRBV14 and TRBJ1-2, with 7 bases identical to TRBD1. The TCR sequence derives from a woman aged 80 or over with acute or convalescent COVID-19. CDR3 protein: CASSPKGGQAARYGYTF. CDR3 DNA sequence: TGTGCCAGCAGTCCTAAGGGCGGACAGGCGGCCCGATATGGCTACACCTTC.